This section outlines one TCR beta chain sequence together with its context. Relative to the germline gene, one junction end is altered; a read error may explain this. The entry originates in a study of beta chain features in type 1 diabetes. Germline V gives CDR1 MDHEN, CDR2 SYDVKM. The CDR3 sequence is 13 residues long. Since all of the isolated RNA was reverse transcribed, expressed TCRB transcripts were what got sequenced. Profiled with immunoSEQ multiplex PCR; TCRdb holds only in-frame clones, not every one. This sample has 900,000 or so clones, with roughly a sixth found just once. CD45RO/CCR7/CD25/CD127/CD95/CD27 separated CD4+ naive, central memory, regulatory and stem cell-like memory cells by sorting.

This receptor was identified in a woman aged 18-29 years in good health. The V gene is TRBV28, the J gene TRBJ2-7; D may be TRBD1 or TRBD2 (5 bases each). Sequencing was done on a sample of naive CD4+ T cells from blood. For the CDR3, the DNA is TGTGCCAGCAGTCGACGGACCGGGACCCCGGACGGCTTC. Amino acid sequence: CASSRRTGTPDGF. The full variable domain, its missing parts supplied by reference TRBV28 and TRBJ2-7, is DVKVTQSSRYLVKRTGEKVFLECVQDMDHENMFWYRQDPGLGLRLIYFSYDVKMKEKGDIPEGYSVSREKKERFSLILESASTNQTSMYLCASSRRTGTPDGFGPGTRLTVT.